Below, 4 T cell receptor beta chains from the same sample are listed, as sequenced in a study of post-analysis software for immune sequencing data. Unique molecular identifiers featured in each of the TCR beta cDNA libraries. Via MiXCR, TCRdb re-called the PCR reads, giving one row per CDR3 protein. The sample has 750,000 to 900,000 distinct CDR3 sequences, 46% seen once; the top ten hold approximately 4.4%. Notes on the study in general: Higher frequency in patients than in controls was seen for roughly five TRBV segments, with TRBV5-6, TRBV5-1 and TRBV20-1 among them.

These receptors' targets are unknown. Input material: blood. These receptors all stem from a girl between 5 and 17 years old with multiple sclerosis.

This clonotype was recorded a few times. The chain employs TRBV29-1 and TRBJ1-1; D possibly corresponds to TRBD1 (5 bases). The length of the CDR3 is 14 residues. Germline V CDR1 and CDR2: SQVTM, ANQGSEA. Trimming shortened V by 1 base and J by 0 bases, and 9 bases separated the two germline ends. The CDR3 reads CSVEVGGVNTEAFF. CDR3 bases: TGCAGCGTTGAAGTTGGAGGGGTGAACACTGAAGCTTTCTTT. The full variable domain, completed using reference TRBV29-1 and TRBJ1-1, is SAVISQKPSRDICQRGTSLTIQCQVDSQVTMMFWYRQQPGQSLTLIATANQGSEATYESGFVIDKFPISRPNLTFSTLTVSNMSPEDSSIYLCSVEVGGVNTEAFFGQGTRLTVV.

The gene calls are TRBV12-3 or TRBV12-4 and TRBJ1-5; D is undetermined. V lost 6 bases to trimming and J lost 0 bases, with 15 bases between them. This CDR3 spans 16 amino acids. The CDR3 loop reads CASSFTSWYSNQPQHF. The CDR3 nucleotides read TGTGCCAGCAGCTTCACCTCCTGGTATAGCAATCAGCCCCAGCATTTT.

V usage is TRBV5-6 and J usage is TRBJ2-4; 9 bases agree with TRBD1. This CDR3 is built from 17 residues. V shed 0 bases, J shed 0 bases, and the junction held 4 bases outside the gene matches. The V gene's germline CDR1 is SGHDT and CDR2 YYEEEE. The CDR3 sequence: CASSLAGQGIAKNIQYF. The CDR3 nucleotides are TGTGCCAGCAGCTTGGCGGGACAGGGAATAGCCAAAAACATTCAGTACTTC. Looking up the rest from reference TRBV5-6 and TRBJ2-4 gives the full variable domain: DAGVTQSPTHLIKTRGQQVTLRCSPKSGHDTVSWYQQALGQGPQFIFQYYEEEERQRGNFPDRFSGHQFPNYSSELNVNALLLGDSALYLCASSLAGQGIAKNIQYFGAGTRLSVL.

As DNA, the CDR3 is TGTGCCAGCAGCTTCGGTTGGGGGCCAGATACGCAGTATTTT. It translates to CASSFGWGPDTQYF. The gene calls are TRBV5-5 and TRBJ2-3; a possible D gene is TRBD1 (6 bases). The CDR3 is 14 amino acids. The V end lost 2 bases, the J end lost 4 bases, and 11 bases lay between the germline ends. The germline gives CDR1 SGHKS, CDR2 YYEKEE (reference sequence).